The 14 T cell receptor beta chains below come from one sample, sequenced in a study of T cells expressing NK-cell markers. TCRdb re-called the 5' RACE reads and gives one entry per CDR3 protein, without DNA. Recorded here are about 460,000 distinct CDR3 sequences; the top ten clones represent 1.4% to 1.5%. Sample: blood T cells: a sorted CD56 or NKG2C T cell subset, CD4+ or CD8+ T cells, or bulk PBMC T cells (not recorded which). The receptors originated from a woman aged 45-65 years in good health.

The chain uses TRBV25-1 and TRBJ2-1; the D call from TCRdb, TRBD2, cannot be confirmed without DNA. This CDR3 has 18 residues. Germline V gene lookup returns CDR1 MGHDK and CDR2 SYGVNS. The CDR3 loop reads CASSEWSTGLKTDNEQFF. Drawing the rest from reference TRBV25-1 and TRBJ2-1, the complete variable domain is EADIYQTPRYLVIGTGKKITLECSQTMGHDKMYWYQQDPGMELHLIHYSYGVNSTEKGDLSSESTVSRIRTEHFPLTLESARPSHTSQYLCASSEWSTGLKTDNEQFFGPGTRLTVL.

This chain uses TRBV14 with TRBJ1-6. This CDR3 is built from 16 residues. CDR1 is SGHDN and CDR2 is FVKESK in the germline V gene. The CDR3 sequence: CASSRARTSVGSPLHF.

The genes are TRBV12-3 or TRBV12-4 and TRBJ2-3; TCRdb picks TRBD1, but there is no DNA to check that call. This CDR3 contains 15 residues. This CDR3 reads CAGAFGTGASDTQYF.

This rearrangement joins TRBV6-1 to TRBJ2-1; with no DNA, the TCRdb D assignment of TRBD1 cannot be verified. This CDR3 has 12 amino acids. Germline loops: CDR1 MNHNS, CDR2 SASEGT. The CDR3 region is CASSERTAEQFF.

This sequence joins TRBV20-1 and TRBJ2-1; the D call from TCRdb, TRBD2, cannot be confirmed without DNA. This CDR3 is built from 11 residues. CDR1 and CDR2 (germline): DFQATT, SNEGSKA (reference sequence). CDR3 residues: CSAPLAGEGFF.

This chain connects TRBV6-1 to TRBJ2-3. Germline V lookup: CDR1 MNHNS, CDR2 SASEGT. The CDR3 spans 12 residues. CDR3 sequence reads: CASHKSPDTQYF.

The chain joins TRBV5-5 to TRBJ1-1; TCRdb indicates TRBD1, and absent DNA this call remains unverified. This CDR3 contains 16 residues. Germline V gene data show CDR1 as SGHKS and CDR2 as YYEKEE (reference sequence). CDR3 residues: CASSLEGQGRNTEAFF.

V gene TRBV20-1 combines with J gene TRBJ2-1; checking the TCRdb D call of TRBD2 is not possible without DNA. CDR1 and CDR2 (germline): DFQATT, SNEGSKA (reference sequence). The CDR3 runs to 13 residues. CDR3 sequence: CSASDGRVNEQFF.

V is TRBV11-2 and J is TRBJ2-3; TCRdb's D call of TRBD2 is untestable without DNA. Per the germline V gene, CDR1 is SGHAT and CDR2 is FQNNGV. The CDR3 length is 17 residues. CDR3 sequence: CASSLEGRTTLPDTQYF.

The J gene is TRBJ2-2, the V gene TRBV20-1; the D gene TCRdb calls, TRBD1, cannot be checked with no DNA. The CDR3 totals 14 residues. CDR1 is DFQATT, CDR2 SNEGSKA, per germline (reference sequence). The CDR3 loop is CSAAGQGWTGELFF.

This chain uses TRBV7-2 with TRBJ2-2; the D call from TCRdb, TRBD2, cannot be confirmed without DNA. CDR3 length: 15 residues. The germline gives CDR1 SGHTA, CDR2 FQGNSA. The CDR3 region is CASSLAAVDTGELFF.

The V and J genes are TRBV30 and TRBJ1-1. CDR1 and CDR2 from the germline V gene are GTSNPN and SVGIG (reference sequence). This CDR3 has 14 residues. The CDR3 region is CAWKEGSRNTEAFF.

The V call is TRBV6-6, the J call TRBJ1-5; TCRdb's D gene call, TRBD1, goes unchecked for lack of DNA. This CDR3 is 16 amino acids long. Germline V gene sequence: CDR1 MNHNY, CDR2 SVGAGI (reference sequence). CDR3 protein: CASRAPGQGSNQPQHF.

This CDR3 is CSARPGLAGMRDEQFF. The chain couples TRBV20-1 to TRBJ2-1; with no DNA, the TCRdb D assignment of TRBD2 cannot be verified. From germline, CDR1 is DFQATT and CDR2 SNEGSKA (reference sequence). The CDR3 covers 16 residues.